This T cell receptor beta chain derives from a study of beta chain features in type 1 diabetes. Study background: Cell yields, gender and age were similar in healthy donors and patients.

The study, taken as a whole, reports: Shorter TCRB CDR3s, moderately but significantly so, marked every one of the four CD4+ subsets in Type 1 diabetes patients. Patients with type 1 diabetes showed fewer VDJ junction insertions and more deletions. It was among patients, rather than healthy donors, that naive, central memory and Treg TCRB repertoires appeared more similar.

Note on this clone: Antigen: not known.

V was pared by 4 bases and J by 3 bases, with 11 bases between. The CDR3 consists of 13 residues. Germline V gene lookup returns CDR1 SGHRS and CDR2 YFSETQ. Cell sorting via CD45RO/CCR7/CD25/CD127/CD95/CD27 was performed to obtain CD4+ naive, central memory, regulatory and stem cell-like memory cells. Investigators reverse transcribed all isolated RNA, so they sequenced expressed TCRB transcripts. TCRdb's table, derived via immunoSEQ multiplex PCR, lists solely in-frame clones and lacks some. Here the sample spans 200,000 to 300,000 clones, about a fifth being singletons. The sequence came from a woman in her thirties or forties with type 1 diabetes. This sequence joins TRBV5-1 and TRBJ2-7, with D possibly matching TRBD1 (5 bases). Specimen: naive CD4+ T cells from blood. The CDR3 region has the DNA TGCGCCAGCAGCCTCGACAGACGCTACGAGCAGTACTTC. This translates into CASSLDRRYEQYF.